This T cell receptor beta chain is from a study of control samples from healthy donors and cancer patients (dated by TCRdb to between 2020 and 2021). CDR1 and CDR2 (SGHRS, YFSETQ) derive from the germline V gene. The cysteine opens and the phenylalanine closes a CDR3 of 15 amino acids. CDR3 DNA only is kept here, 45 bases in frame from base 1. The germline V end is reduced by 3 bases and the J end by 0 bases; junction bases left unmatched: 5. This clone came up once. It lacks a known antigen. Per-nucleotide qualities are absent, and no much larger clonotype sits a single base away. Library creation used the immunoSEQ multiplex PCR assay. TCRdb holds this immuneACCESS table with in-frame rearrangements only. Some clones are missing; in checked studies, unresolved V genes explain under half, and the rest has no known cause. The sample records approximately 97,000 clones, just over 90% of which are singletons. Roughly 2.5% of the sample is taken by the ten largest.

The sequence joins TRBV5-1 to TRBJ1-1; 7 central bases correspond to TRBD1. The TCR sequence derives from a woman aged 18-29 years in good health. The sample was blood. The nucleotide sequence is given as TGCGCCAGCAGCTATAAGGGGGCCCTGAACACTGAAGCTTTCTTT. Its amino acids are CASSYKGALNTEAFF.